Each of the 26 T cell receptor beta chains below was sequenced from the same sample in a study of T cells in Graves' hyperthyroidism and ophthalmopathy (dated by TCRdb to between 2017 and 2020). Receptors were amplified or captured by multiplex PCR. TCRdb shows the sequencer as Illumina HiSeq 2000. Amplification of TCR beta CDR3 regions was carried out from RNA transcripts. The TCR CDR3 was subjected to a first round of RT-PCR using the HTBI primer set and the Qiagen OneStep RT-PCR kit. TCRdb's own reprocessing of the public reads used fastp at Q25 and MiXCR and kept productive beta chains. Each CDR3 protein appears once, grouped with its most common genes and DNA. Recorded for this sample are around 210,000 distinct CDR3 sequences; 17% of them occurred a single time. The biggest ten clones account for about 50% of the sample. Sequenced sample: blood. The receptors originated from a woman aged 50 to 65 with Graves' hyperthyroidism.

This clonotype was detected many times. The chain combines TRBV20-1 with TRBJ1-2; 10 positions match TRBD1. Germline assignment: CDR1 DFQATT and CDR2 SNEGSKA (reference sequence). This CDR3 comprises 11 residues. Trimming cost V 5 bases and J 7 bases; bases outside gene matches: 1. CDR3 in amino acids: CSAGQGVGYTF. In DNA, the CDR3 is TGCAGTGCTGGACAGGGGGTTGGCTACACCTTC.

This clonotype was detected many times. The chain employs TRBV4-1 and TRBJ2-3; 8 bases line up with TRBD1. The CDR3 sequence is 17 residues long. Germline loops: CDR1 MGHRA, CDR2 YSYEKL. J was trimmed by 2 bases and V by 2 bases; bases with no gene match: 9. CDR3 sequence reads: CASSQPAGTGFTDTQYF. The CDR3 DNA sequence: TGCGCCAGCAGCCAACCGGCCGGGACAGGATTCACAGATACGCAGTATTTT.

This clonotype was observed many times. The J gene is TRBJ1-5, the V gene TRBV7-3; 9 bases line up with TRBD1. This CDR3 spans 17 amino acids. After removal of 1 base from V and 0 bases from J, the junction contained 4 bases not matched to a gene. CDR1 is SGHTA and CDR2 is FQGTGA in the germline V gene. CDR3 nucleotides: TGTGCCAGCAGCTTAAGGGACAGGGATTATAGCAATCAGCCCCAGCATTTT. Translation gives CASSLRDRDYSNQPQHF.

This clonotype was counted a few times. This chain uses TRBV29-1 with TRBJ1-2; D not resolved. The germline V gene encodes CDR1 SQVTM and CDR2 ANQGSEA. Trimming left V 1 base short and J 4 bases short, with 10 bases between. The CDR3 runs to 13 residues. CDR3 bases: TGCAGCGTTGAAGTCAACAGTGGCTATGGCTACACCTTC. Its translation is CSVEVNSGYGYTF.

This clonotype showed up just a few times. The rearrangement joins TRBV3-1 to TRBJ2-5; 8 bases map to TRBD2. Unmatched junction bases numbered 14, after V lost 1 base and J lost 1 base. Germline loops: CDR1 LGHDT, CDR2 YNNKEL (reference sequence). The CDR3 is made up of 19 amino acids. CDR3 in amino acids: CASSQVAAGVFLGQETQYF. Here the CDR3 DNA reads TGTGCCAGCAGCCAAGTCGCAGCGGGAGTTTTCTTGGGCCAAGAGACCCAGTACTTC.

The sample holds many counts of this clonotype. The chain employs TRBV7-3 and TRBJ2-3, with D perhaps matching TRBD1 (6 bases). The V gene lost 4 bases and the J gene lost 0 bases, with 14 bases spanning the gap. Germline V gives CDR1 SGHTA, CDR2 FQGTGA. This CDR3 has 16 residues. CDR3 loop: CASSSSPGQSTDTQYF. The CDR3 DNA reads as TGTGCCAGCAGCTCCTCCCCAGGACAGAGCACAGATACGCAGTATTTT.

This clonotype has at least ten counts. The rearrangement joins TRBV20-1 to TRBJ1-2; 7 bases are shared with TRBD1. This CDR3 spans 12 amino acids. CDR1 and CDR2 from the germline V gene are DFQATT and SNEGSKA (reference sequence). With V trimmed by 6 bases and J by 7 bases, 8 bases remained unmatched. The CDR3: CSASTGAGGYTF. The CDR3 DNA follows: TGCAGTGCCAGTACAGGGGCTGGTGGCTACACCTTC.

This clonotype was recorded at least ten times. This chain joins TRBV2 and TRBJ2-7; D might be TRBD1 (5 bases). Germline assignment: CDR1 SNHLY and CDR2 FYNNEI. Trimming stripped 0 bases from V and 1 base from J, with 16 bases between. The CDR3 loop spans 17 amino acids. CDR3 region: CASSEALRGSPSYEQYF. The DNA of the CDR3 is TGTGCCAGCAGTGAAGCGCTTAGGGGCAGCCCGTCCTACGAGCAGTACTTC.

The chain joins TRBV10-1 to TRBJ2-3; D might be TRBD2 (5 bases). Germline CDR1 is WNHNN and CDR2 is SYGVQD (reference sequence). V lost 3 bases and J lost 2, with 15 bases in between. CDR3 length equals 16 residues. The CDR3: CASSEGLADYTDTQYF. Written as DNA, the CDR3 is TGCGCCAGCAGTGAAGGTCTAGCTGACTACACAGATACGCAGTATTTT.

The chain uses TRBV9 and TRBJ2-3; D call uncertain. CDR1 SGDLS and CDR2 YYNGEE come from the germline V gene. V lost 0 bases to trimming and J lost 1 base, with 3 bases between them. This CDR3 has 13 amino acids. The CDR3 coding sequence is TGTGCCAGCAGCGTAGAACGCACAGATACGCAGTATTTT. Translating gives CASSVERTDTQYF.

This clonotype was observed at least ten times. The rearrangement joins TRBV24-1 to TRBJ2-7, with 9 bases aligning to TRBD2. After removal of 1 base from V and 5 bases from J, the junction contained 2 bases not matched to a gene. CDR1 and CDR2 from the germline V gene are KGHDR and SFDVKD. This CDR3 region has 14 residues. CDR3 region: CATSDFPSGNEQYF. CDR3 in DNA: TGTGCCACCAGTGATTTCCCTAGCGGGAACGAGCAGTACTTC.

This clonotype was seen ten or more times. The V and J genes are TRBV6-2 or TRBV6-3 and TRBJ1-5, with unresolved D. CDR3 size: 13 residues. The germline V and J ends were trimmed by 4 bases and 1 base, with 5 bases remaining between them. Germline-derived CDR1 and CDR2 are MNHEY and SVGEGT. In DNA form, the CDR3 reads TGTGCCAGCAGTTTGAAGAGCAATCAGCCCCAGCATTTT. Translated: CASSLKSNQPQHF.

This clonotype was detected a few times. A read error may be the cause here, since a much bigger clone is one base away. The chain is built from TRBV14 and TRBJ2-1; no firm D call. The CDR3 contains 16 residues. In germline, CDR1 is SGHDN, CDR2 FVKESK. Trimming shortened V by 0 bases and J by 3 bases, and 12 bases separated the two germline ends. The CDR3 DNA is TGTGCCAGCAGCCAAGACGGCGGAACCATCTACAATGAGCAGTTCTTC. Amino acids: CASSQDGGTIYNEQFF.

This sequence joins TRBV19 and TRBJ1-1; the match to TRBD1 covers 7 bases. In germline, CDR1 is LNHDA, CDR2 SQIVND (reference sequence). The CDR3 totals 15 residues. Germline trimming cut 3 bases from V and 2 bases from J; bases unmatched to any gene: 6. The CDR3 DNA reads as TGTGCCAGTAGTATGGTGACAGGGCTTAACACTGAAGCTTTCTTT. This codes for CASSMVTGLNTEAFF.

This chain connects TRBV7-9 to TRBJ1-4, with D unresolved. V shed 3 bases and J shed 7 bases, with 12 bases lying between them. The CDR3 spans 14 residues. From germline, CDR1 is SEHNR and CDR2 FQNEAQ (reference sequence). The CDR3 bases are TGTGCCAGCAGCTTCGAGGGAAACAGTGAAAAACTGTTTTTT. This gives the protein CASSFEGNSEKLFF.

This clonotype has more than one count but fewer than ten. CDR3 amino acids: CASKRDRGFGYTF. CDR3 nucleotides: TGTGCCAGCAAAAGAGACAGGGGTTTTGGCTACACCTTC. This chain uses TRBV19 with TRBJ1-2; 8 nucleotides agree with TRBD1. CDR1 and CDR2 (germline): LNHDA, SQIVND (reference sequence). The CDR3 is 13 residues long. The J segment lost 7 bases and the V segment lost 9 bases, leaving 10 bases of the junction unmatched.

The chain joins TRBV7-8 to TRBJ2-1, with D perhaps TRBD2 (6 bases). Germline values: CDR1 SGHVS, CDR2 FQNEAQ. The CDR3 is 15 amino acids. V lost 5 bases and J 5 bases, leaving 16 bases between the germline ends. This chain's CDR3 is CASSPKAGTNNEQFF. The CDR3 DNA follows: TGTGCCAGCAGCCCAAAAGCGGGCACTAACAATGAGCAGTTCTTC.

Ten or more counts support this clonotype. CDR3 sequence reads: CATGLAGREYF. For the CDR3, the DNA is TGTGCCACGGGACTAGCGGGGAGGGAGTACTTC. This chain links TRBV6-1 with TRBJ2-5; 13 bases fit TRBD2. V was pared by 10 bases and J by 12 bases, with 5 bases of the junction left unmatched. The CDR3 contains 11 residues. Per the germline V gene, CDR1 is MNHNS and CDR2 is SASEGT.

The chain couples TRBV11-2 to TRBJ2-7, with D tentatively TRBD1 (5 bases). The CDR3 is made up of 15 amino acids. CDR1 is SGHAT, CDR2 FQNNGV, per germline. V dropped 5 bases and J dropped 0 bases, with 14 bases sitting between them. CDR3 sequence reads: CASSQAGSSSYEQYF. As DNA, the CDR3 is TGTGCCAGCAGCCAGGCAGGGTCTAGCTCCTACGAGCAGTACTTC.

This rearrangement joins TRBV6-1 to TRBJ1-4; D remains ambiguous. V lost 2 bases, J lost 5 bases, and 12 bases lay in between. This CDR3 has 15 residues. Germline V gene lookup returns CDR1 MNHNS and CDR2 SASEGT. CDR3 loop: CASSEWGLKNEKLFF. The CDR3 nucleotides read TGTGCCAGCAGTGAATGGGGTTTGAAGAATGAAAAACTGTTTTTT.

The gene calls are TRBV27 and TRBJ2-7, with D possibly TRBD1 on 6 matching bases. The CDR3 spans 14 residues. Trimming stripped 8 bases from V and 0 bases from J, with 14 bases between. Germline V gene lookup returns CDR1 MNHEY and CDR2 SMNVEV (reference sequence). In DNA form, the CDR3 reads TGTGCCAGCCAGGGGTCAATACGCTCCTACGAGCAGTACTTC. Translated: CASQGSIRSYEQYF.

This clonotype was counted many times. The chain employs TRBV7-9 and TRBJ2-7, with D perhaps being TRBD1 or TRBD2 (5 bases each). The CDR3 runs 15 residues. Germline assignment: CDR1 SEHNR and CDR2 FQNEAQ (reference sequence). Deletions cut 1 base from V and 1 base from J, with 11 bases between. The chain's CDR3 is CASSLGGIPSYEQYF. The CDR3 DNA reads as TGTGCCAGCAGCTTAGGGGGGATACCTTCCTACGAGCAGTACTTC.

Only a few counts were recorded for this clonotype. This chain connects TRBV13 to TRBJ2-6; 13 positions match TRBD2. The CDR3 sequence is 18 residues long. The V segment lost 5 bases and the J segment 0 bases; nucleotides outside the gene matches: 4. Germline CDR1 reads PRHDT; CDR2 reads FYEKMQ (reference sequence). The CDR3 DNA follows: TGTGCCAGCAGCGCGGGACTAGCGGGGAGCTCTGGGGCCAACGTCCTGACTTTC. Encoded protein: CASSAGLAGSSGANVLTF.

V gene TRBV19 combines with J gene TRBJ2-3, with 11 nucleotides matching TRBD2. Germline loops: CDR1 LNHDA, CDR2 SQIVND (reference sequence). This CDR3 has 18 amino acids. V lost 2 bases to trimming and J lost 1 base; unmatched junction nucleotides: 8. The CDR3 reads CASSIRLAGGPRTDTQYF. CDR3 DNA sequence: TGTGCCAGTAGTATAAGGCTAGCGGGAGGACCCCGCACAGATACGCAGTATTTT.

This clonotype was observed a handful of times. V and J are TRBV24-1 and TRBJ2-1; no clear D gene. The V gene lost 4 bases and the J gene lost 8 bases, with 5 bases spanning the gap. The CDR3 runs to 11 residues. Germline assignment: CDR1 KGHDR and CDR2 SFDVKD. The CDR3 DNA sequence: TGTGCCACCAGTGAATTAGATGAGCAGTTCTTC. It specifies CATSELDEQFF.

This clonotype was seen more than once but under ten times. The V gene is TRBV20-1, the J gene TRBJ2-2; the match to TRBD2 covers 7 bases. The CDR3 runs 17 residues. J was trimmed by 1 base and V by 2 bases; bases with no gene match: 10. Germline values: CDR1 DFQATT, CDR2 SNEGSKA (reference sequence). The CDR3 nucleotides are TGCAGTGCTAGAAGGGCGGGAGTGGGGAGGAACACCGGGGAGCTGTTTTTT. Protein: CSARRAGVGRNTGELFF.